This TCR beta chain was found in a study of technical replicates of blood from four donors. TCRdb keeps only in-frame clones here, not all; method: immunoSEQ multiplex PCR. Found here are 81,000 or so clones, about 97% of them singletons; the top ten hold more than 0.15%. This clonotype originated in a human donor in good health. Source material: T cells isolated from PBMCs.

The DNA of the CDR3 is TGTGCCAGCAGCTTAATGGACAGTACCTACGAGCAGTACTTC. Translated: CASSLMDSTYEQYF. The chain uses TRBV5-6 and TRBJ2-7; the D gene is possibly TRBD1 (6 bases). The CDR3 has 14 residues. Trimming stripped 2 bases from V and 2 bases from J, with 11 bases between. Germline V gives CDR1 SGHDT, CDR2 YYEEEE.